This entry concerns a single T cell receptor beta chain. Its antigen remains unidentified. V gave up 1 base and J gave up 4 bases, with 16 bases separating them. CDR1 and CDR2 (germline): SQVTM, ANQGSEA. This CDR3 contains 15 residues. The input for sorted-subset replicate PCRs was approximately 190 ng DNA, about 30,000 T cell genomes. TCRdb's copy holds only in-frame clones and misses some; the assay was immunoSEQ multiplex PCR. The repertoire holds 550,000 to 800,000 clones, with roughly 91% as singletons. The data originate from a study of shared clonotypes between healthy human individuals. Study-wide background: CD4 naive and memory got three plates each, CD8 naive two, CD8 memory one. Study-wide results and caveats: Naive subsets tended to show greater estimated richness than memory subsets.

This receptor was obtained from a man between 18 and 35 years old in good health. Some clones in this sample may be carry-over from other donors' samples. The specimen sequenced was memory CD8+ T cells from PBMCs. The subset denotes: CD45RO+ cells pooled with CCR7-negative TemRA cells. V usage is TRBV29-1 and J usage is TRBJ1-2; D gene uncertain. CDR3 region: CSVEGTESKIYGYTF. CDR3 DNA: TGCAGCGTTGAAGGGACTGAATCTAAGATCTATGGCTACACCTTC.